This entry lists 19 T cell receptor beta chains sequenced from one sample in a study of Tregs in tolerant kidney transplant recipients. Sequenced by immunoSEQ multiplex PCR; TCRdb stores in-frame clones only, minus some. The sample holds some 110,000 clones, almost 95% seen once. Sequences were obtained from CD4+ T cells from blood. These receptors came from a human donor in good health.

The J gene is TRBJ1-5, the V gene TRBV5-4, with D possibly TRBD1 on 6 matching bases. There are 15 residues in the CDR3. V dropped 4 bases and J dropped 5 bases, with 16 bases sitting between them. The germline V gene has CDR1 SGHNT and CDR2 YYREEE (reference sequence). In DNA form, the CDR3 reads TGTGCCAGCAGCCAAGAGGGGGGGAGAGATCAGCCCCAGCATTTT. This sequence encodes CASSQEGGRDQPQHF. Drawing the rest from reference TRBV5-4 and TRBJ1-5, the complete variable domain is ETGVTQSPTHLIKTRGQQVTLRCSSQSGHNTVSWYQQALGQGPQFIFQYYREEENGRGNFPPRFSGLQFPNYSSELNVNALELDDSALYLCASSQEGGRDQPQHFGDGTRLSIL.

J is TRBJ1-1 and V is TRBV9; D is perhaps TRBD1 (5 bases). The CDR3 has 15 residues. Germline CDR1 and CDR2: SGDLS and YYNGEE. With 3 bases removed from V and 1 base from J, the gap between germline ends came to 13 bases. Here the CDR3 DNA reads TGTGCCAGCAGCGCCTCCGGGACTGCGAACACTGAAGCTTTCTTT. Protein sequence: CASSASGTANTEAFF.

The genes are TRBV29-1 and TRBJ1-1; D is possibly TRBD1 (5 bases). The CDR3 sequence is 13 residues long. V lost 4 bases to trimming and J lost 1 base, with 10 bases between them. Germline V gene sequence: CDR1 SQVTM, CDR2 ANQGSEA. CDR3 amino acids: CSVGWGENTEAFF. DNA of the CDR3: TGCAGCGTTGGATGGGGGGAGAACACTGAAGCTTTCTTT.

This chain connects TRBV7-9 to TRBJ1-1; perhaps TRBD1 as D (6 bases). This CDR3 region has 13 residues. Looked up from germline, CDR1 is SEHNR and CDR2 is FQNEAQ (reference sequence). With 5 bases removed from V and 3 bases from J, the gap between germline ends came to 10 bases. The CDR3 DNA sequence: TGTGCCAGCAGCCGCAACAGGGACACTGAAGCTTTCTTT. Translated: CASSRNRDTEAFF.

This rearrangement joins TRBV19 to TRBJ1-2; the match to TRBD1 covers 8 bases. The CDR3 loop spans 15 amino acids. The trim removed 6 bases at V and 4 bases at J, leaving 10 bases unmatched. Germline loops: CDR1 LNHDA, CDR2 SQIVND (reference sequence). The CDR3 bases are TGTGCCAGTAGCCTTGGACAGGGAGGAAGCTATGGCTACACCTTC. Its translation is CASSLGQGGSYGYTF. The variable domain in full, completed from reference TRBV19 and TRBJ1-2, reads DGGITQSPKYLFRKEGQNVTLSCEQNLNHDAMYWYRQDPGQGLRLIYYSQIVNDFQKGDIAEGYSVSREKKESFPLTVTSAQKNPTAFYLCASSLGQGGSYGYTFGSGTRLTVV.

This sequence joins TRBV6-5 and TRBJ1-1, with a weak D call TRBD1 (6 bases). Between the trimmed V and J ends, which lost 2 bases and 7 bases, there was a span of 14 bases. Per germline, CDR1 MNHEY and CDR2 SVGAGI. The CDR3 covers 14 residues. The DNA for the CDR3 is TGTGCCAGCAGTTACCGGGCAGGGGAAGTTGAAGCTTTCTTT. Protein sequence: CASSYRAGEVEAFF.

The chain is built from TRBV7-3 and TRBJ2-7; TRBD1 matches at 7 bases. Trimming cost V 5 bases and J 5 bases; bases outside gene matches: 6. Germline values: CDR1 SGHTA, CDR2 FQGTGA. CDR3 length: 13 amino acids. CDR3 protein: CASSRGGSDEQYF. The CDR3, as DNA: TGTGCCAGCAGCCGAGGGGGCTCAGACGAGCAGTACTTC.

V and J are TRBV5-1 and TRBJ1-5; the D is unclear. The CDR3 spans 16 residues. The germline V gene encodes CDR1 SGHRS and CDR2 YFSETQ. V gave up 4 bases and J gave up 0 bases, with 14 bases separating them. The CDR3 sequence is CASSLGGRNSNQPQHF. The DNA for the CDR3 is TGCGCCAGCAGCCTAGGAGGAAGAAATAGCAATCAGCCCCAGCATTTT.

V gene TRBV6-6 combines with J gene TRBJ1-1, with 9 bases fitting TRBD1. Germline CDR1 reads MNHNY; CDR2 reads SVGAGI (reference sequence). The CDR3 sequence is 13 residues long. The V segment lost 8 bases and the J segment 1 base; nucleotides outside the gene matches: 2. The DNA for the CDR3 is TGTGCCAGCGGGACAGGGAGGAACACTGAAGCTTTCTTT. Protein product: CASGTGRNTEAFF.

This chain connects TRBV7-8 to TRBJ1-5; D is unresolved. Germline-derived CDR1 and CDR2 are SGHVS and FQNEAQ. This CDR3 region has 15 residues. V was trimmed by 1 base and J by 2 bases, leaving 9 bases between them. CDR3 bases: TGTGCCAGCAGCTTAGGTTCTCGCGGCAATCAGCCCCAGCATTTT. Amino acid sequence: CASSLGSRGNQPQHF.

The V and J genes are TRBV30 and TRBJ2-6, with D tentatively TRBD1 or TRBD2 (5 bases each). Germline CDR1 is GTSNPN and CDR2 is SVGIG (reference sequence). There are 17 residues in the CDR3. Trimming stripped 5 bases from V and 0 bases from J, with 17 bases between. CDR3 residues: CAWVYGASLSGANVLTF. The DNA of the CDR3 is TGTGCCTGGGTCTACGGGGCCTCCCTCTCTGGGGCCAACGTCCTGACTTTC.

This chain joins TRBV10-2 and TRBJ2-7, with D tentatively TRBD1 or TRBD2 (6 bases each). This CDR3 is built from 12 residues. Germline V lookup: CDR1 WSHSY, CDR2 SAAADI. Trimming removed 7 bases at V and 7 bases at J, with 14 bases between. The CDR3 DNA is TGCGCCAGCACGTATACAGGGACTGAGCAGTACTTC. Protein product: CASTYTGTEQYF.

This chain uses TRBV30 with TRBJ2-1; 12 bases are a match to TRBD2. The CDR3 length is 17 residues. CDR1 and CDR2 from the germline V gene are GTSNPN and SVGIG (reference sequence). The V segment lost 5 bases and the J segment 5 bases; nucleotides outside the gene matches: 13. CDR3 protein: CAWEGAWLAGGNNEQFF. In DNA form, the CDR3 reads TGTGCCTGGGAGGGGGCGTGGCTAGCGGGAGGGAACAATGAGCAGTTCTTC.

For this clone: One junction end disagrees with the germline gene, perhaps due to a read error. J is TRBJ1-2 and V is TRBV15; D unclear. Per germline, CDR1 LNHNV and CDR2 YYDKDF (reference sequence). CDR3 length: 13 amino acids. The chain's CDR3 is CATSSLWTARSSF. In DNA form, the CDR3 reads TGTGCCACCAGCAGCCTCTGGACCGCAAGGTCGTCCTTC.

The chain employs TRBV9 and TRBJ1-6, with D possibly matching TRBD1 (5 bases). Per the germline V gene, CDR1 is SGDLS and CDR2 is YYNGEE. V lost 3 bases and J 5 bases, leaving 12 bases between the germline ends. CDR3 size: 15 residues. The CDR3 region has the DNA TGTGCCAGCAGCGCTGGGGCAGGGAATAATTCACCCCTCCACTTT. This gives the protein CASSAGAGNNSPLHF.

The rearrangement uses TRBV6-1 and TRBJ2-1, with 8 positions matching TRBD2. Losses at the gene ends were 6 bases for V and 9 bases for J; bases not matched to a gene: 13. Germline CDR1 is MNHNS and CDR2 is SASEGT. CDR3 length: 15 amino acids. The CDR3 DNA reads as TGTGCCAGCAGAGAATACCCGGGACTAGGGGCTGAGCAGTTCTTC. Its protein product is CASREYPGLGAEQFF.

This clone was recorded only once. This chain links TRBV29-1 with TRBJ1-5; 7 bases match TRBD1. With 4 bases clipped from V and 6 bases from J, the junction kept 6 bases outside the gene matches. Germline CDR1 is SQVTM and CDR2 is ANQGSEA. This CDR3 region has 13 residues. The CDR3 sequence: CSVGRGAGQPQHF. The CDR3, as DNA: TGCAGCGTTGGCAGGGGGGCGGGTCAGCCCCAGCATTTT.

This sequence joins TRBV9 and TRBJ2-1; TRBD2 agrees at 11 bases. CDR1 is SGDLS and CDR2 is YYNGEE in the germline V gene. CDR3 length: 15 residues. With V trimmed by 4 bases and J by 5 bases, 5 bases remained unmatched. CDR3 nucleotides: TGTGCCAGCAGCACTACTAGCGGGAGTCACAATGAGCAGTTCTTC. Translated, it gives CASSTTSGSHNEQFF.

This clone showed up just a few times. This chain joins TRBV27 and TRBJ2-7; 9 nucleotides agree with TRBD1. The germline V gene has CDR1 MNHEY and CDR2 SMNVEV (reference sequence). This CDR3 comprises 14 residues. With 6 bases clipped from V and 6 bases from J, the junction kept 9 bases outside the gene matches. CDR3 region: CASSSPGQGFEQYF. The DNA for the CDR3 is TGTGCCAGCAGCTCCCCGGGACAGGGTTTCGAGCAGTACTTC.